Below are 5 T cell receptor beta chains sequenced from a single sample in a study of response to subunit inactivated influenza vaccine. TCRdb called the RT-PCR reads again in MiXCR, with one record for every CDR3 protein. There are just over 300,000 distinct CDR3 sequences in the sample; roughly 22% occur only once, and around a tenth lies in the top ten. The sample in question was PBMCs from blood, obtained about 20 months after vaccination. All receptors derive from a man between 50 and 69 years old who received an inactivated influenza vaccine.

The rearrangement links TRBV11-2 to TRBJ1-2; tentative D call: TRBD1 (5 bases). This CDR3 is 14 amino acids long. Germline CDR1 reads SGHAT; CDR2 reads FQNNGV. Trimming pared 2 bases from V and 9 bases from J, leaving 16 bases between. DNA of the CDR3: TGTGCCAGCAGCTTACCCGGGACCCACGGTTGCTACACCTTC. Amino acid sequence: CASSLPGTHGCYTF.

The V and J genes are TRBV7-2 and TRBJ2-2; weak D call: TRBD2 (6 bases). Trimming took off 6 bases at V and 1 base at J, with 9 bases between the two ends. The CDR3 is 14 amino acids. Germline V CDR1 and CDR2: SGHTA, FQGNSA. The CDR3 DNA reads as TGTGCCAGCAGGTTCGGGGGGAACACCGGGGAGCTGTTTTTT. Its translation is CASRFGGNTGELFF.

The chain employs TRBV29-1 and TRBJ2-7; D unclear. V lost 5 bases and J lost 5, with 7 bases in between. CDR1 is SQVTM and CDR2 is ANQGSEA in the germline V gene. The CDR3 runs 10 residues. The CDR3 is CSVLDHEQYF. CDR3 sequence (DNA): TGCAGCGTTCTGGACCACGAGCAGTACTTC.

The chain employs TRBV7-9 and TRBJ2-5; 8 bases are shared with TRBD1. CDR1 and CDR2 (germline): SEHNR, FQNEAQ (reference sequence). This CDR3 is built from 16 residues. Trimming took 3 bases from V and 3 from J; bases not matched to a gene: 9. CDR3 protein: CASSLLGQVGKETQYF. The CDR3 nucleotides read TGTGCCAGCAGCTTGCTGGGACAGGTGGGCAAAGAGACCCAGTACTTC.

The CDR3 spells CASSTLSELFF. Written as DNA, the CDR3 is TGTGCCAGTAGTACCCTATCCGAGCTGTTTTTT. The chain links TRBV19 to TRBJ2-2; D not certain. Germline V gene lookup returns CDR1 LNHDA and CDR2 SQIVND (reference sequence). Trimming cost V 4 bases and J 11 bases, with 8 bases left between them. This CDR3 spans 11 amino acids. Variable domain in full (rest from reference TRBV19 and TRBJ2-2): DGGITQSPKYLFRKEGQNVTLSCEQNLNHDAMYWYRQDPGQGLRLIYYSQIVNDFQKGDIAEGYSVSREKKESFPLTVTSAQKNPTAFYLCASSTLSELFFGEGSRLTVL.